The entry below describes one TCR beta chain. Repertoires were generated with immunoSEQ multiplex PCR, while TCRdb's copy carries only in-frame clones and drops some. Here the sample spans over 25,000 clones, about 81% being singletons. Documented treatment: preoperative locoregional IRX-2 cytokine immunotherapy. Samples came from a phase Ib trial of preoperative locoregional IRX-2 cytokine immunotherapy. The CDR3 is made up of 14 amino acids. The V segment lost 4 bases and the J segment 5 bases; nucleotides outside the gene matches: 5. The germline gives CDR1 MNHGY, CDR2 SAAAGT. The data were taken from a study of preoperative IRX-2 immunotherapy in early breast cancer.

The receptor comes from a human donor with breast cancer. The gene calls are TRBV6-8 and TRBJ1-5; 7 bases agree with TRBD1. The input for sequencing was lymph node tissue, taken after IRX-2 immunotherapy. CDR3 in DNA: TGTGCCAGCAGTTCGACAGGGTACGATCAGCCCCAGCATTTT. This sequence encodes CASSSTGYDQPQHF.